This TCR beta chain stems from a study of cytomegalovirus exposure and HLA in healthy donors. The PCR used 60 Vbeta and 13 Jbeta primers. This table comes from immunoSEQ multiplex PCR, and its TCRdb copy is limited to in-frame clones, with some not included. The sample gives some 120,000 clones, roughly 80% of which show up once; over 2% is in the top ten. Germline assignment: CDR1 MDHEN and CDR2 SYDVKM. The CDR3 covers 16 residues. V was clipped by 2 bases and J by 1 base, with 12 bases between them. The chain is built from TRBV28 and TRBJ1-5; perhaps TRBD1 as D (6 bases). The specimen sequenced was PBMCs. This sequence originates from a woman in her thirties or forties in good health and CMV-seropositive. This CDR3 is CASSLGGAGSNQPQHF. CDR3 in DNA: TGTGCCAGCAGTTTAGGGGGGGCGGGGAGCAATCAGCCCCAGCATTTT.